These 30 T cell receptor beta chains originate from one sample sequenced in a study of blood T cell repertoires in COVID-19. The repertoire was sequenced with immunoSEQ multiplex PCR; TCRdb's copy has only in-frame clones and lacks some. The sample contains roughly 400,000 clones, over 75% of which appear only once. Sequences were obtained from PBMCs or T cells enriched from blood (not recorded which). Every receptor here comes from a man aged 25-45 years who had recovered from COVID-19.

This clone was seen a handful of times. The chain joins TRBV7-6 to TRBJ2-3; the D gene is possibly TRBD1 (5 bases). Germline V gene data show CDR1 as SGHVS and CDR2 as FNYEAQ. Trimming took 1 base from V and 5 from J, leaving 16 bases between them. This CDR3 has 16 residues. The CDR3 region is CASSLVPPSTGDTQYF. The CDR3 nucleotides read TGTGCCAGCAGCTTAGTCCCTCCCTCAACAGGAGATACGCAGTATTTT.

The chain links TRBV7-6 to TRBJ2-1, with D perhaps matching TRBD2 (6 bases). This CDR3 is built from 17 residues. With 5 bases removed from V and 8 bases from J, the gap between germline ends came to 25 bases. CDR1 SGHVS and CDR2 FNYEAQ come from the germline V gene. This CDR3 is CASSPPTSLASLHEQFF. The DNA for the CDR3 is TGTGCCAGCAGCCCACCTACTAGCTTGGCCTCGTTACATGAGCAGTTCTTC.

The chain recombines TRBV10-2 with TRBJ1-3; D may be TRBD1 (5 bases). The germline V and J ends were trimmed by 6 bases and 7 bases, with 16 bases remaining between them. The germline V gene encodes CDR1 WSHSY and CDR2 SAAADI. CDR3 size: 14 residues. As DNA, the CDR3 is TGCGCCAGCAGCCTCGGGCGGGGGAGGAACACCATATATTTT. This codes for CASSLGRGRNTIYF.

V usage is TRBV9 and J usage is TRBJ2-1; weak D call: TRBD2 (6 bases). This CDR3 spans 15 amino acids. Trimming took off 2 bases at V and 4 bases at J, with 13 bases between the two ends. The germline gives CDR1 SGDLS, CDR2 YYNGEE. Here the CDR3 reads CASSVGGAGYNEQFF. Written as DNA, the CDR3 is TGTGCCAGCAGCGTCGGCGGGGCGGGTTACAATGAGCAGTTCTTC.

This chain joins TRBV3-1 (or the pseudogene TRBV3-2) and TRBJ2-7; 7 bases line up with TRBD2. The CDR3 loop spans 15 amino acids. The ends lost 3 bases at V and 3 bases at J; junction bases unmatched: 8. CDR1 LGHDT and CDR2 YNNKEL come from the germline V gene (reference sequence). The CDR3 DNA reads TGTGCCAGCAGCCACCTCGCTAGCGGCCGCTACGAGCAGTACTTC. This gives the protein CASSHLASGRYEQYF.

The rearrangement joins TRBV10-3 to TRBJ2-7; D is possibly TRBD2 (6 bases). With 10 bases removed from V and 7 bases from J, the gap between germline ends came to 26 bases. Germline assignment: CDR1 ENHRY and CDR2 SYGVKD. The CDR3 spans 15 residues. CDR3 sequence (DNA): TGTGCCACCAGGACGGCGGGAATACAACTTAGGGAGCAGTACTTC. It translates to CATRTAGIQLREQYF.

The chain carries TRBV5-1 and TRBJ1-4; a possible D gene is TRBD1 (6 bases). This CDR3 has 17 residues. CDR1 is SGHRS and CDR2 is YFSETQ in the germline V gene. The ends were cut back, 4 bases at V and 0 bases at J, with 16 bases in the middle. CDR3 protein: CASSLTGTTATNEKLFF. The CDR3 DNA sequence: TGCGCCAGCAGCCTCACCGGGACAACTGCAACTAATGAAAAACTGTTTTTT.

About this clone itself: An end of the junction does not agree with germline; a read error may underlie this. The rearrangement links TRBV5-3 to TRBJ2-7; 10 nucleotides agree with TRBD2. TRBV5-3 is annotated as an ORF whose role is uncertain. The CDR3 is 14 residues long. The CDR3 nucleotides are TGTGTCAGAGAAAAGCGGGAGGGCCGGTACGAGCAGTACTTC. Its protein is CVREKREGRYEQYF.

The V call is TRBV29-1, the J call TRBJ2-7; 8 bases map to TRBD2. The length of the CDR3 is 12 residues. The germline V gene has CDR1 SQVTM and CDR2 ANQGSEA. V shed 4 bases and J 7 bases; nucleotides not matched to a gene: 6. Here the CDR3 reads CSVGAGGGEQYF. The CDR3 nucleotides are TGCAGCGTTGGTGCGGGGGGAGGGGAGCAGTACTTC.

V gene TRBV20-1 combines with J gene TRBJ1-2, with D hard to call. The germline V and J ends were trimmed by 3 bases and 5 bases, with 13 bases remaining between them. CDR3 length: 13 amino acids. CDR1 is DFQATT and CDR2 is SNEGSKA in the germline V gene (reference sequence). CDR3 in DNA: TGCAGTGCTAGTACCCCAGGCCCTTATGGCTACACCTTC. It specifies CSASTPGPYGYTF.

Only a few counts were recorded for this clone. This chain links TRBV6-5 with TRBJ2-7; 7 bases agree with TRBD1. The CDR3 covers 13 residues. Germline assignment: CDR1 MNHEY and CDR2 SVGAGI. V was pared by 7 bases and J by 6 bases, with 9 bases of the junction left unmatched. The CDR3 here is CASIKGDRPEQYF. The CDR3 region has the DNA TGTGCCAGCATCAAGGGGGACAGACCCGAGCAGTACTTC.

The chain employs TRBV5-6 and TRBJ1-5; 9 bases match TRBD1. CDR3 length: 17 residues. V shed 2 bases, J shed 2 bases, and the junction held 8 bases outside the gene matches. The germline V gene has CDR1 SGHDT and CDR2 YYEEEE. The CDR3 sequence is CASSFRDRENRNQPQHF. The CDR3 region has the DNA TGTGCCAGCAGCTTCCGGGACAGGGAAAATCGCAATCAGCCCCAGCATTTT.

The rearrangement uses TRBV7-2 and TRBJ1-4; tentative D call: TRBD1 (6 bases). CDR3 length equals 15 residues. Trimming stripped 5 bases from V and 3 bases from J, with 13 bases between. CDR1 SGHTA and CDR2 FQGNSA come from the germline V gene. The CDR3 nucleotides read TGTGCCAGCAGCCCAGGGGTTGCGGCTAATGAAAAACTGTTTTTT. Translation: CASSPGVAANEKLFF.

This clone appeared once. The rearrangement links TRBV5-1 to TRBJ2-7, with D perhaps matching TRBD1 (6 bases). The V and J ends lost 4 bases and 8 bases respectively, with 19 bases between them. This CDR3 is 14 amino acids long. Germline V CDR1 and CDR2: SGHRS, YFSETQ. This CDR3 is CASSENQGQEKQYF. The CDR3 DNA reads as TGCGCCAGCAGCGAAAATCAGGGGCAAGAGAAGCAGTACTTC.

The chain couples TRBV7-9 to TRBJ2-7, with TRBD1 identical over 7 bases. The CDR3 has 14 residues. V dropped 5 bases and J dropped 4; count of bases not matched to a gene: 8. The V gene's germline CDR1 is SEHNR and CDR2 FQNEAQ (reference sequence). The CDR3 loop is CASSPGTAPYEQYF. CDR3 bases: TGTGCCAGCAGCCCTGGGACAGCTCCTTACGAGCAGTACTTC.

The rearrangement links TRBV7-2 to TRBJ2-7, with TRBD2 matching over 14 bases. V trimming: 4 bases; J trimming: 5 bases; junction bases outside the gene matches: 4. Germline-derived CDR1 and CDR2 are SGHTA and FQGNSA. The CDR3 is 15 residues long. The CDR3 spells CASSWGLAGVNEQYF. DNA for the CDR3: TGTGCCAGCAGCTGGGGACTAGCGGGAGTGAACGAGCAGTACTTC. The complete variable domain, with remaining parts taken from reference TRBV7-2 and TRBJ2-7, reads GAGVSQSPSNKVTEKGKDVELRCDPISGHTALYWYRQSLGQGLEFLIYFQGNSAPDKSGLPSDRFSAERTGGSVSTLTIQRTQQEDSAVYLCASSWGLAGVNEQYFGPGTRLTVT.

The gene calls are TRBV5-1 and TRBJ2-7, with 7 bases lining up with TRBD1. This CDR3 contains 15 residues. Trimming at V came to 2 bases and at J to 0 bases, leaving 5 bases not matched to a gene. From germline, CDR1 is SGHRS and CDR2 YFSETQ. The DNA of the CDR3 is TGCGCCAGCAGCTTCCTGGACAGGATCTCCTACGAGCAGTACTTC. Translating gives CASSFLDRISYEQYF. The full variable domain, in which reference TRBV5-1 and TRBJ2-7 provide the parts outside the CDR3, is KAGVTQTPRYLIKTRGQQVTLSCSPISGHRSVSWYQQTPGQGLQFLFEYFSETQRNKGNFPGRFSGRQFSNSRSEMNVSTLELGDSALYLCASSFLDRISYEQYFGPGTRLTVT.

The gene calls are TRBV5-1 and TRBJ2-5; D not resolved. The CDR3 spans 13 residues. With 0 bases removed from V and 2 bases from J, the gap between germline ends came to 5 bases. Germline values: CDR1 SGHRS, CDR2 YFSETQ. The CDR3 spells CASSLGAQETQYF. The CDR3 DNA follows: TGCGCCAGCAGCTTGGGGGCACAAGAGACCCAGTACTTC.

The rearrangement links TRBV7-6 to TRBJ2-1; 7 nucleotides match TRBD2. The CDR3 contains 12 residues. The germline V gene has CDR1 SGHVS and CDR2 FNYEAQ. After removal of 3 bases from V and 9 bases from J, the junction contained 2 bases not matched to a gene. The CDR3 bases are TGTGCCAGCAGCTTGGGCGGGAGTGAGCAGTTCTTC. It is translated as CASSLGGSEQFF.

The chain joins TRBV5-1 to TRBJ2-3; a weak D match, TRBD2 (6 bases). Germline loops: CDR1 SGHRS, CDR2 YFSETQ. Deletions cut 4 bases from V and 0 bases from J, with 9 bases between. There are 14 residues in the CDR3. The CDR3 DNA sequence: TGCGCCAGCAGCGGGGGGACTAGCACAGATACGCAGTATTTT. This gives the protein CASSGGTSTDTQYF.

This chain connects TRBV15 to TRBJ2-3, with D maybe TRBD2 (5 bases). There are 14 residues in the CDR3. The germline gives CDR1 LNHNV, CDR2 YYDKDF (reference sequence). The V end lost 1 base, the J end lost 5 bases, and 10 bases lay between the germline ends. CDR3 DNA: TGTGCCACCAGCAGAGCGGAGGTGGGAGATACGCAGTATTTT. It yields the protein CATSRAEVGDTQYF.

V gene TRBV11-2 combines with J gene TRBJ2-7; D gene unclear. Trimming left V 2 bases short and J 1 base short, with 6 bases between. The CDR3 spans 13 residues. Germline V CDR1 and CDR2: SGHAT, FQNNGV. CDR3 sequence (DNA): TGTGCCAGCAGCTTATATCTTTCCTACGAGCAGTACTTC. Protein product: CASSLYLSYEQYF.

About this clone itself: The sample holds other DNA sequences that translate to the same CDR3. The V and J genes are TRBV5-1 and TRBJ2-5; TRBD1 aligns across 7 bases. This CDR3 is 14 amino acids long. Germline CDR1 is SGHRS and CDR2 is YFSETQ. V shed 0 bases and J 3 bases; nucleotides not matched to a gene: 2. The CDR3 reads CASSLVDREETQYF. The CDR3 DNA reads as TGCGCCAGCAGCTTGGTAGACAGGGAAGAGACCCAGTACTTC.

The chain links TRBV30 to TRBJ1-4; D remains ambiguous. V lost 2 bases, J lost 6 bases, and 4 bases lay in between. Germline CDR1 GTSNPN, CDR2 SVGIG (reference sequence). The CDR3 consists of 11 residues. In DNA form, the CDR3 reads TGTGCCTGGAGTTCTGATGAAAAACTGTTTTTT. Translating it yields CAWSSDEKLFF.

The chain has TRBV28 and TRBJ2-5; D may be TRBD2 (6 bases). Trimming took 6 bases from V and 4 from J, leaving 12 bases between them. CDR3 length equals 13 residues. Germline CDR1 reads MDHEN; CDR2 reads SYDVKM. The CDR3 nucleotides are TGTGCCAGCAGACCCGCGGGATTAGAGACCCAGTACTTC. Translation gives CASRPAGLETQYF.

The chain's CDR3 is CASSQRRGLEADTQYF. DNA of the CDR3: TGTGCCAGCAGCCAGAGGAGAGGCCTCGAAGCAGATACGCAGTATTTT. The chain combines TRBV9 with TRBJ2-3; no reliable D call. Germline V CDR1 and CDR2: SGDLS, YYNGEE. The V end lost 4 bases, the J end lost 4 bases, and 19 bases lay between the germline ends. This CDR3 comprises 16 residues.

V usage is TRBV28 and J usage is TRBJ1-2, with D tentatively TRBD1 (5 bases). V shed 3 bases and J shed 5 bases, with 10 bases lying between them. Germline CDR1 MDHEN, CDR2 SYDVKM. This CDR3 has 13 amino acids. The CDR3 is CASSLGQEYGYTF. CDR3 coding DNA: TGTGCCAGCAGTTTGGGGCAGGAGTATGGCTACACCTTC.

V and J are TRBV5-1 and TRBJ2-4; the match to TRBD2 covers 12 bases. This CDR3 is 16 amino acids long. V lost 0 bases to trimming and J lost 8 bases; unmatched junction nucleotides: 6. Germline V gene sequence: CDR1 SGHRS, CDR2 YFSETQ. The CDR3 sequence is CASSLGTSGNADIQYF. DNA of the CDR3: TGCGCCAGCAGCTTGGGGACTAGCGGGAATGCTGACATTCAGTACTTC.

The chain carries TRBV4-1 and TRBJ1-5; the D gene is possibly TRBD1 (5 bases). CDR1 MGHRA and CDR2 YSYEKL come from the germline V gene. Deletions cut 3 bases from V and 0 bases from J, with 15 bases between. The CDR3 loop spans 17 amino acids. The CDR3 region is CASSHLAGTYSNQPQHF. The CDR3 nucleotides read TGCGCCAGCAGCCACCTGGCCGGGACTTATAGCAATCAGCCCCAGCATTTT.

The chain links TRBV15 to TRBJ1-5; the D gene is possibly TRBD1 (5 bases). Trimming removed 0 bases from V and 4 bases from J, with 13 bases in between. The CDR3 covers 16 residues. Per the germline V gene, CDR1 is LNHNV and CDR2 is YYDKDF (reference sequence). This chain's CDR3 is CATSRDRSRGNQPQHF. DNA for the CDR3: TGTGCCACCAGCAGAGATCGATCAAGGGGTAATCAGCCCCAGCATTTT. Using reference TRBV15 and TRBJ1-5 for the parts outside the CDR3, the full variable domain is DAMVIQNPRYQVTQFGKPVTLSCSQTLNHNVMYWYQQKSSQAPKLLFHYYDKDFNNEADTPDNFQSRRPNTSFCFLDIRSPGLGDTAMYLCATSRDRSRGNQPQHFGDGTRLSIL.